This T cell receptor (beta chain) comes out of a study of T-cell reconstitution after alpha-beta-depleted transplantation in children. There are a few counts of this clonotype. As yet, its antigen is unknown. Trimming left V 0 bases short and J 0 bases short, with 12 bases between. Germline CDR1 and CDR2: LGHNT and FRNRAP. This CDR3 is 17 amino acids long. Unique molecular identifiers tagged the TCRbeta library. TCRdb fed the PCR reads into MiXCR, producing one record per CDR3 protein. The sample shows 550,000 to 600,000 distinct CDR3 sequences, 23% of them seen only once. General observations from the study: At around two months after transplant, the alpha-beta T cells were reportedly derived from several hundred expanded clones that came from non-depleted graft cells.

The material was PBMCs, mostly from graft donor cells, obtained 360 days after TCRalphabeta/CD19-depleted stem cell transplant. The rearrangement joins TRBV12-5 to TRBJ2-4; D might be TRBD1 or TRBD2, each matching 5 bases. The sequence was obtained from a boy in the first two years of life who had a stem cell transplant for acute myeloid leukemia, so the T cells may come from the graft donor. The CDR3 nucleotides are TGTGCTAGTGGTTTGGTACCCTCCGGGACAGCCAAAAACATTCAGTACTTC. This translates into CASGLVPSGTAKNIQYF.